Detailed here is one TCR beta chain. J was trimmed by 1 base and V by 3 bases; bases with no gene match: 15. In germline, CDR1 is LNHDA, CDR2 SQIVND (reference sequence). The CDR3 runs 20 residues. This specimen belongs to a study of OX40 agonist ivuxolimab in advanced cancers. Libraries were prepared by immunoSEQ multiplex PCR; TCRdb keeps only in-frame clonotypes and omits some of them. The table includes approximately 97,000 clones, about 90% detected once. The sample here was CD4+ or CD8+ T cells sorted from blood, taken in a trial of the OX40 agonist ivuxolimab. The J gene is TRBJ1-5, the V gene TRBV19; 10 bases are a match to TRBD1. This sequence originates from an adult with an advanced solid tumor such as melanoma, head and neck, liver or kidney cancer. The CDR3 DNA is TGTGCCAGTAGTATGGGAGGGACAGGGGCGCGTTATTCAAGCAATCAGCCCCAGCATTTT. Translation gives CASSMGGTGARYSSNQPQHF.